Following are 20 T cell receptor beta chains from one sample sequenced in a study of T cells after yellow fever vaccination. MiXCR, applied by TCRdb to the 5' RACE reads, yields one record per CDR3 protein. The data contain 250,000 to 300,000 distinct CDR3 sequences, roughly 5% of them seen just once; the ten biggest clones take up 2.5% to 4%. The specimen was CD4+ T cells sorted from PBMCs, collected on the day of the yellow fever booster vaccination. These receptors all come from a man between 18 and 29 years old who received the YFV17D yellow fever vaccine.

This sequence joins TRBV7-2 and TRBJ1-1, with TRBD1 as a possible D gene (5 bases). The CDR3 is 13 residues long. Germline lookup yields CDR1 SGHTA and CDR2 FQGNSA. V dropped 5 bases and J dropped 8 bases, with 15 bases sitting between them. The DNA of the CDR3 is TGTGCCAGCAGCGGCGCCGGGGGGAGAGAAGCTTTCTTT. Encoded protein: CASSGAGGREAFF.

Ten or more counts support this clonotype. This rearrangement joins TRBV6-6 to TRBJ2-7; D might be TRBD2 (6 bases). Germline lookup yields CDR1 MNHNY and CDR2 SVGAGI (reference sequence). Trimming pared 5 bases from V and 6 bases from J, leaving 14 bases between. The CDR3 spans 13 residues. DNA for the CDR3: TGTGCCAGCAGTCTCTGGGAGGCCCGCGAGCAGTACTTC. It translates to CASSLWEAREQYF.

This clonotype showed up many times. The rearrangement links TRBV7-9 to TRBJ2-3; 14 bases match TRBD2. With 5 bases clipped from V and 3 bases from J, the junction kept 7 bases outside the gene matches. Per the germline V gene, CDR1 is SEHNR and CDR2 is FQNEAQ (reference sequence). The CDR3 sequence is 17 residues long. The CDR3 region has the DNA TGTGCCAGCAGCCTACGACTAGCGGGGGGGCTGACAGATACGCAGTATTTT. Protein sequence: CASSLRLAGGLTDTQYF.

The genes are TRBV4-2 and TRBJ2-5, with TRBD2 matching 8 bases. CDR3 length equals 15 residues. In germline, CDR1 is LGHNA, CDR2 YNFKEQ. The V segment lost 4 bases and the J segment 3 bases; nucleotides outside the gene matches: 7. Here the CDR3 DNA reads TGTGCCAGCAGCCCGAGCGGGGGCCTAGAAGAGACCCAGTACTTC. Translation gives CASSPSGGLEETQYF.

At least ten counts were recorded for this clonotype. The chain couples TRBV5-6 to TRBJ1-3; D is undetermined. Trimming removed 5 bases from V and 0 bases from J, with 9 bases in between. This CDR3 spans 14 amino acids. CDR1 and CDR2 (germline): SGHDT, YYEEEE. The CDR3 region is CASSGVYSGNTIYF. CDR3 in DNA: TGTGCCAGCAGTGGAGTTTACTCTGGAAACACCATATATTTT.

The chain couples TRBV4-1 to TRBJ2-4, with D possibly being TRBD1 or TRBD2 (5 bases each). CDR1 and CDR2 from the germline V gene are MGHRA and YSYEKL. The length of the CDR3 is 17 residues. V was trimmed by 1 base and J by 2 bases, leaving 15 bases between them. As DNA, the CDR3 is TGCGCCAGCAGCCAAGGGGACCGCTTAGTTTCCAAAAACATTCAGTACTTC. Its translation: CASSQGDRLVSKNIQYF.

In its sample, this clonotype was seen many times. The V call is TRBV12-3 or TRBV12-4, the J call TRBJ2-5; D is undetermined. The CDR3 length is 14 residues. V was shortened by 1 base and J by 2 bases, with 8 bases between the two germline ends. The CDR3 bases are TGTGCCAGCAGTTTAGTGCCGGAGCAAGAGACCCAGTACTTC. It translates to CASSLVPEQETQYF.

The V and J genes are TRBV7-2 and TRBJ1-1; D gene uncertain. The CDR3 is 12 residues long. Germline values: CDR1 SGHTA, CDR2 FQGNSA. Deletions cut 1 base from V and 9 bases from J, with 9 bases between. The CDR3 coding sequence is TGTGCCAGCAGCTTAGGGTTGATGCAAGCTTTCTTT. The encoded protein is CASSLGLMQAFF.

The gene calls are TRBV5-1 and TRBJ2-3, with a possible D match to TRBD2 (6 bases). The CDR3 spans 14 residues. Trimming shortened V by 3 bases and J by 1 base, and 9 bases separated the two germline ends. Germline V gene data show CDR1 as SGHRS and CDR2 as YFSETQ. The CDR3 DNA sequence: TGCGCCAGCAGCTGGTGGGGGGGCACAGATACGCAGTATTTT. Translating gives CASSWWGGTDTQYF.

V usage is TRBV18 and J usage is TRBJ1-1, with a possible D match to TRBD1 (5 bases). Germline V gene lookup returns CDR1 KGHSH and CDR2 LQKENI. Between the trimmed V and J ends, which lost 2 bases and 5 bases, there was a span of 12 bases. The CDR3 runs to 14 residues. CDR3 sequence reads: CASSPEMTVTEAFF. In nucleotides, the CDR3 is TGTGCCAGCTCACCAGAAATGACAGTAACTGAAGCTTTCTTT.

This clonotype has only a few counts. CDR3 DNA sequence: TGTGCCAGCAGCCTCAGGGTCGGTGTTTCACCCCTCCACTTT. Amino acids: CASSLRVGVSPLHF. V gene TRBV5-6 combines with J gene TRBJ1-6; tentative D call: TRBD1 (5 bases). The germline CDR1 and CDR2 sequences are SGHDT and YYEEEE. The CDR3 extends over 14 amino acids. V gave up 4 bases and J gave up 9 bases, with 14 bases separating them.

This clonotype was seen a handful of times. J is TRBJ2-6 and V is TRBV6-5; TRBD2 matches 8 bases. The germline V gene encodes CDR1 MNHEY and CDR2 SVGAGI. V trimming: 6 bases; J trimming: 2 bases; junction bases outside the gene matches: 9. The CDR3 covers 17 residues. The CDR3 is CASSSGGGRPGANVLTF. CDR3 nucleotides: TGTGCCAGCAGCTCGGGAGGGGGGCGACCTGGGGCCAACGTCCTGACTTTC.

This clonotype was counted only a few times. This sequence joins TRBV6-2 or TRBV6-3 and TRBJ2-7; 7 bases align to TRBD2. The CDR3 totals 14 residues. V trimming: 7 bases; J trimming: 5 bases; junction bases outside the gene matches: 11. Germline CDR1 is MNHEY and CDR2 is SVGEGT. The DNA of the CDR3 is TGTGCCAGCAAAGAGTGGGAGGGTAGCGACGAGCAGTACTTC. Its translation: CASKEWEGSDEQYF.

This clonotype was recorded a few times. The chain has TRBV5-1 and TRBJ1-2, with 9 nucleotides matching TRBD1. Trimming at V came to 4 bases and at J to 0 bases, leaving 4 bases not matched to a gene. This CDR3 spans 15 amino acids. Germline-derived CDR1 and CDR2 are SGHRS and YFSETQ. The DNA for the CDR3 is TGCGCCAGCAGCCAGGACAGGGGAGCTAACTATGGCTACACCTTC. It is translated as CASSQDRGANYGYTF.

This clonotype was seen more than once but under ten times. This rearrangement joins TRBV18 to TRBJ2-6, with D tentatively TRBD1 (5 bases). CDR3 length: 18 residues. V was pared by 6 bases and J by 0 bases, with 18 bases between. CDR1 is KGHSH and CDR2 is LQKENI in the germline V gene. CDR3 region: CASSRPATALSGANVLTF. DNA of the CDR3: TGTGCCAGCTCGCGGCCGGCGACAGCCCTCTCTGGGGCCAACGTCCTGACTTTC.

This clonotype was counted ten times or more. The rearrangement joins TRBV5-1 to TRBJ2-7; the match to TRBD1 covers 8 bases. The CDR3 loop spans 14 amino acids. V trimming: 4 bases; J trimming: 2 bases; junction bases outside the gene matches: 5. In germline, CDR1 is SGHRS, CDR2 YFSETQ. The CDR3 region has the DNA TGCGCCAGCAGCACCGGACAGGGCCCCTACGAGCAGTACTTC. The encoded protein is CASSTGQGPYEQYF.

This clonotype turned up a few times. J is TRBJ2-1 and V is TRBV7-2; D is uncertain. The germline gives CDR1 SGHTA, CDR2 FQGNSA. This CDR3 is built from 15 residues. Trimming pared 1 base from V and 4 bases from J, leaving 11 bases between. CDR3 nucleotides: TGTGCCAGCAGCTTAGGGGTTCTGGAGTACAATGAGCAGTTCTTC. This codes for CASSLGVLEYNEQFF.

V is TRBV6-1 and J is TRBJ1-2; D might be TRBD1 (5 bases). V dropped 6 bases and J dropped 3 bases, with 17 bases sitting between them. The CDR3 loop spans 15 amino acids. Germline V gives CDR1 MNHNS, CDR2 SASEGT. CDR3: CASSTGPAIDYGYTF. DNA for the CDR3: TGTGCCAGCAGCACGGGACCGGCCATAGACTATGGCTACACCTTC.

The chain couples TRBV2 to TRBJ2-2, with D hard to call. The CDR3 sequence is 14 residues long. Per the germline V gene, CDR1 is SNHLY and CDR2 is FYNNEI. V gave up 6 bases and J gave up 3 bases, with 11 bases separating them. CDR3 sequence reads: CASRSQEDTGELFF. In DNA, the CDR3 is TGTGCCAGCAGGTCCCAAGAGGACACCGGGGAGCTGTTTTTT.

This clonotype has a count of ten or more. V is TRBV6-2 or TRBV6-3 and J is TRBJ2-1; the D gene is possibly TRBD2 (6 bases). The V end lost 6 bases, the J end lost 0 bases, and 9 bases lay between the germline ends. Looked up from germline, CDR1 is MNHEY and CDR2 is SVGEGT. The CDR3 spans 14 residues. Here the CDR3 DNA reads TGTGCCAGCAGCCGGGGGAGCTCCTACAATGAGCAGTTCTTC. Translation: CASSRGSSYNEQFF.